The next 22 T cell receptor beta chains were all read from a single sample in a study of T cell repertoires in cytomegalovirus infection. Each CDR3 protein is one row after TCRdb ran MiXCR on the reads. The sample shows approximately 1,000,000 distinct CDR3 sequences, roughly 31% of them seen only once. These receptors are not linked to any known antigen. The sample consisted of cultured CD8+ T cells from PBMCs, taken from culture after CMV antigen stimulation. These receptor sequences come from a human donor in good health (CMV status not recorded). Some clones in this sample may be carry-over from other donors' samples.

The chain carries TRBV5-6 and TRBJ2-7; 8 bases match TRBD2. Trimming cost V 4 bases and J 5 bases; bases outside gene matches: 17. The CDR3 runs 17 residues. The germline V gene encodes CDR1 SGHDT and CDR2 YYEEEE. In DNA form, the CDR3 reads TGTGCCAGCAGCCCCCGGATCAACGGCGGGGGGCGAAACGAGCAGTACGTC. This encodes CASSPRINGGGRNEQYV.

There are many counts of this clonotype. The CDR3, as DNA: TGTGCCAGCAGCTTCCTTGCAGACCAAGAGACCCAGTACTTC. Its protein is CASSFLADQETQYF. This sequence joins TRBV7-6 and TRBJ2-5; D is uncertain. V shed 3 bases and J shed 0 bases, with 8 bases lying between them. CDR1 and CDR2 from the germline V gene are SGHVS and FNYEAQ. The CDR3 length is 14 residues.

The genes are TRBV10-3 and TRBJ2-7, with D tentatively TRBD1 or TRBD2 (5 bases each). The germline V gene has CDR1 ENHRY and CDR2 SYGVKD. The CDR3 loop spans 14 amino acids. V was trimmed by 4 bases and J by 5 bases, leaving 15 bases between them. The DNA of the CDR3 is TGTGCCATCAGTGGGGGGAGTAGCCCCGACGAGCAGTACTTC. Protein sequence: CAISGGSSPDEQYF.

This clonotype was counted only a few times. V is TRBV7-6 and J is TRBJ1-2, with 8 bases aligning to TRBD1. Looked up from germline, CDR1 is SGHVS and CDR2 is FNYEAQ. The CDR3 spans 15 residues. With 6 bases clipped from V and 2 bases from J, the junction kept 8 bases outside the gene matches. CDR3 nucleotides: TGTGCCAGCAGTGGACAGGGATACTTGAACTATGGCTACACCTTC. Translation gives CASSGQGYLNYGYTF. The full variable domain, rest sourced from reference TRBV7-6 and TRBJ1-2, is GAGVSQSPRYKVTKRGQDVALRCDPISGHVSLYWYRQALGQGPEFLTYFNYEAQQDKSGLPNDRFSAERPEGSISTLTIQRTEQRDSAMYRCASSGQGYLNYGYTFGSGTRLTVV.

There are many counts of this clonotype. The chain recombines TRBV7-8 with TRBJ1-1; D gene unclear. This CDR3 is built from 15 residues. Between the trimmed V and J ends, which lost 0 bases and 1 base, there was a span of 9 bases. Germline CDR1 SGHVS, CDR2 FQNEAQ. This CDR3 is CASSLAVTANTEAFF. In nucleotides, the CDR3 is TGTGCCAGCAGCTTAGCTGTGACGGCGAACACTGAAGCTTTCTTT.

The chain is built from TRBV19 and TRBJ1-5; D is possibly TRBD1 (5 bases). V was shortened by 8 bases and J by 5 bases, with 13 bases between the two germline ends. The CDR3 length is 13 residues. Germline lookup yields CDR1 LNHDA and CDR2 SQIVND (reference sequence). The CDR3 DNA is TGTGCCAGTTCCAGGGAAGGCGATCAGCCCCAGCATTTT. Its protein is CASSREGDQPQHF.

The chain employs TRBV19 and TRBJ2-7, with a possible D match to TRBD2 (5 bases). This CDR3 has 13 residues. From germline, CDR1 is LNHDA and CDR2 SQIVND (reference sequence). Trimming pared 5 bases from V and 2 bases from J, leaving 10 bases between. The CDR3: CASSHTRTYEQYF. Here the CDR3 DNA reads TGTGCCAGTAGTCACACTAGGACCTACGAGCAGTACTTC.

This clonotype was observed a few times. This sequence joins TRBV20-1 and TRBJ2-5; the D call may be TRBD1 or TRBD2 (6 bases each). From germline, CDR1 is DFQATT and CDR2 SNEGSKA (reference sequence). V gave up 0 bases and J gave up 5 bases, with 13 bases separating them. CDR3 length: 14 amino acids. The CDR3 region is CSAREWGAQETQYF. DNA of the CDR3: TGCAGTGCTAGAGAGTGGGGGGCACAGGAGACCCAGTACTTC.

This chain uses TRBV6-1 with TRBJ1-1; D possibly corresponds to TRBD1 (5 bases). Per germline, CDR1 MNHNS and CDR2 SASEGT. The CDR3 covers 16 residues. V lost 10 bases and J 0 bases, leaving 21 bases between the germline ends. The CDR3 DNA is TGTGCCACCAAACAGGTAACGGGTCCGATGAACACTGAAGCTTTCTTT. It yields the protein CATKQVTGPMNTEAFF.

This clonotype was seen more than once but under ten times. The genes are TRBV12-5 and TRBJ2-1; D call uncertain. Germline V gives CDR1 LGHNT, CDR2 FRNRAP. The ends were cut back, 5 bases at V and 3 bases at J, with 14 bases in the middle. The CDR3 sequence is 15 residues long. This CDR3 is CASGLTPEDYNEQFF. The CDR3 nucleotides are TGTGCTAGTGGTCTAACCCCTGAAGACTACAATGAGCAGTTCTTC.

This clonotype has only a few counts. V gene TRBV6-2 or TRBV6-3 combines with J gene TRBJ1-5, with D possibly TRBD1 on 6 matching bases. V was clipped by 3 bases and J by 3 bases, with 15 bases between them. Germline loops: CDR1 MNHEY, CDR2 SVGEGT. The CDR3 sequence is 16 residues long. The CDR3 sequence: CASSYQTGYLNQPQHF. As DNA, the CDR3 is TGTGCCAGCAGTTATCAGACAGGATACCTCAATCAGCCCCAGCATTTT.

CDR3 loop: CASSPPGTGTYGYTF. The CDR3 DNA reads TGTGCCAGCAGTCCCCCGGGGACAGGGACCTATGGCTACACCTTC. The chain couples TRBV12-3 or TRBV12-4 to TRBJ1-2; TRBD1 matches at 9 bases. V trimming: 5 bases; J trimming: 4 bases; junction bases outside the gene matches: 8. The CDR3 totals 15 residues.

The V and J genes are TRBV3-1 and TRBJ1-1; 9 bases map to TRBD1. The germline CDR1 and CDR2 sequences are LGHDT and YNNKEL (reference sequence). The CDR3 spans 19 residues. With 8 bases clipped from V and 2 bases from J, the junction kept 21 bases outside the gene matches. In nucleotides, the CDR3 is TGTGCCAGCCAGGGGGCTGGAGGGACAGGGTTTATTCCAAACACTGAAGCTTTCTTT. Its protein is CASQGAGGTGFIPNTEAFF.

The chain links TRBV6-2 or TRBV6-3 to TRBJ2-7; D remains unclear. The germline V gene encodes CDR1 MNHEY and CDR2 SVGEGT. The CDR3 is 11 residues long. V was clipped by 4 bases and J by 7 bases, with 8 bases between them. For the CDR3, the DNA is TGTGCCAGCAGTTCGTTGGAAGAGCAGTACGTC. Translated: CASSSLEEQYV.

The V gene is TRBV7-6, the J gene TRBJ2-5; no reliable D call. Germline CDR1 and CDR2: SGHVS and FNYEAQ. The CDR3 runs to 12 residues. Trimming shortened V by 0 bases and J by 9 bases, and 8 bases separated the two germline ends. The CDR3: CASSLASPAQYF. CDR3 DNA sequence: TGTGCCAGCAGCTTAGCAAGTCCTGCCCAGTACTTC.

This clonotype was counted only a few times. V and J are TRBV6-6 and TRBJ2-1; 8 bases fit TRBD2. Trimming removed 10 bases from V and 4 bases from J; junction bases left unmatched: 9. CDR3 length: 14 amino acids. Germline V gene sequence: CDR1 MNHNY, CDR2 SVGAGI (reference sequence). The CDR3 DNA is TGTGCCACCCACTCCGGGGGGGCTTACAATGAGCAGTTCTTC. Protein sequence: CATHSGGAYNEQFF.

In this sample, this clonotype turned up many times. The gene calls are TRBV7-6 and TRBJ2-1; D possibly corresponds to TRBD2 (7 bases). This CDR3 is built from 16 residues. Germline CDR1 and CDR2: SGHVS and FNYEAQ. V was clipped by 5 bases and J by 6 bases, with 20 bases between them. The CDR3 spells CASSAFGGGALNEQFF. The CDR3 bases are TGTGCCAGCAGCGCTTTTGGGGGGGGGGCCCTCAATGAGCAGTTCTTC. The full variable domain, rest sourced from reference TRBV7-6 and TRBJ2-1, is GAGVSQSPRYKVTKRGQDVALRCDPISGHVSLYWYRQALGQGPEFLTYFNYEAQQDKSGLPNDRFSAERPEGSISTLTIQRTEQRDSAMYRCASSAFGGGALNEQFFGPGTRLTVL.

In this sample, this clonotype turned up many times. The V gene is TRBV7-8, the J gene TRBJ1-2; 10 positions match TRBD1. After removal of 6 bases from V and 3 bases from J, the junction contained 4 bases not matched to a gene. The CDR3 sequence is 14 residues long. Germline V CDR1 and CDR2: SGHVS, FQNEAQ. CDR3 sequence (DNA): TGTGCCAGCAGGCCGACAGGGGGCGACTATGGCTACACCTTC. Protein sequence: CASRPTGGDYGYTF.

This chain links TRBV19 with TRBJ2-5, with D tentatively TRBD1 (6 bases). Germline loops: CDR1 LNHDA, CDR2 SQIVND (reference sequence). The CDR3 runs 16 residues. The V gene lost 5 bases and the J gene lost 4 bases, with 20 bases spanning the gap. Here the CDR3 reads CASSARIGATGETQYF. The CDR3 coding sequence is TGTGCCAGTAGTGCAAGAATCGGGGCGACAGGAGAGACCCAGTACTTC.

About this clonotype: One base away lies a much larger clone, so this may be a sequencing read error. The chain joins TRBV7-2 to TRBJ1-2; no clear D gene. The CDR3 has 15 amino acids. Germline assignment: CDR1 SGHTA and CDR2 FQGNSA. The V end lost 0 bases, the J end lost 3 bases, and 11 bases lay between the germline ends. This CDR3 is CASSLATTTHYGYTF. The CDR3 nucleotides are TGTGCCAGCAGCTTAGCAACCACAACACACTATGGCTACACCTTC.

This clonotype has a handful of counts. The genes are TRBV11-2 and TRBJ2-7; TRBD1 matches 7 bases. The junction had 8 bases not matched to a gene; V was cut back by 2 bases and J by 4 bases. CDR3 size: 15 residues. CDR1 and CDR2 from the germline V gene are SGHAT and FQNNGV. The CDR3 sequence: CASSLLDREPYEQYF. The CDR3 DNA reads as TGTGCCAGCAGCTTACTCGACAGGGAACCATACGAGCAGTACTTC.

In its sample, this clonotype was seen a few times. The genes are TRBV4-3 and TRBJ2-1; D perhaps matches TRBD2 (6 bases). Trimming took off 5 bases at V and 5 bases at J, with 13 bases between the two ends. CDR1 LGHNA and CDR2 YSLEER come from the germline V gene. There are 14 residues in the CDR3. In DNA, the CDR3 is TGCGCCAGCAGCGTCCGGCGGGGCAACAATGAGCAGTTCTTC. This codes for CASSVRRGNNEQFF.